This is a list of T cell receptor beta chains from one sample in a study of PD-1 blockade in classical Hodgkin lymphoma. The table came from immunoSEQ multiplex PCR; TCRdb's copy has only in-frame clones and leaves some out. The table lists tens of thousands of clones, just over 90% of them singletons. Sequencing was performed on peripheral blood mononuclear cells (PBMCs), taken before the fourth cycle of nivolumab. These receptors all come from a human donor with classical Hodgkin lymphoma. Each CDR3 is given without its conserved first and last residue.

>TRBJ2-6|TRBV6-6
ASSLFAGSGANVLT
>TRBJ1-3|TRBV28
AGGSAGNTIY
>TRBJ2-1|TRBV7-9
ASRTPGQGVNEQF
>TRBJ2-1|TRBV7-3
ASSLSDKYNEQF
>TRBJ1-4|TRBV19
ASRGFGNNEKLF
>TRBJ1-2|TRBV20-1
SGPCGYA
>TRBJ2-3|TRBV5-1
ASSLDRTGATDTQY
>TRBJ2-3|TRBV11-3
ASSLGLGSTDTQY
>TRBJ2-7|TRBV6-1
ASSGTGVSYEQY
>TRBJ2-7|TRBV7-9
ASSLVSRGTYEQY
>TRBJ1-2|TRBV2
ASSEATGHGYGYT
>TRBJ2-1|TRBV7-8
ASSLEGQDNEQF
>TRBJ2-3|TRBV5-1
ASSLKDTQY
>TRBJ1-2|TRBV9
ASSLAGTGNGYT
>TRBJ2-2|TRBV27
ASSIRGSNTGELF
>TRBJ2-5|TRBV19
ASSIVAREETQY
>TRBJ1-1|TRBV4-3
ASSRGTGVMNTEAF
>TRBJ2-3|TRBV27
ASSPQGLTDTQY
>TRBJ1-4|TRBV6-5
ASSLQGGGEKLF
>TRBJ2-1|TRBV4-1
ASSQDEEQF
>TRBJ2-5|TRBV4-2
ASSQRLAGGGHQETQY
>TRBJ1-1|TRBV18
ASSPEQDTEAF
>TRBJ2-5|TRBV10-1
ASSRSSGAYQETQY
>TRBJ1-2|TRBV30
AWRGGPGYT
>TRBJ2-2|TRBV6-6
ASSYGVTGELF
>TRBJ1-1|TRBV7-2
ASRIRGTGTNTEAF
>TRBJ1-6|TRBV4-3
ASSLTGDNSPLH
>TRBJ1-2|TRBV5-1
ASSGQGGNGYT
>TRBJ2-7|TRBV25-1
ASSRTLSSTPYEQY
>TRBJ1-5|TRBV25-1
ASRRTGVNQPQH
>TRBJ1-3|TRBV19
ASSTTGYSGNTIY
>TRBJ2-7|TRBV5-8
ASSRTGPYEQY
>TRBJ2-7|TRBV7-8
ASSLLGQGYEQY
>TRBJ1-2|TRBV5-6
ASSLVLGGGYT
>TRBJ1-2|TRBV6-5
ASTRRREGVYGYT
>TRBJ2-7|TRBV19
ASSALTSSYEQY
>TRBJ1-1|TRBV27
ASSVGQLNTEAF
>TRBJ2-1|TRBV4-2
ASSQDNSYNEQF
>TRBJ1-2|TRBV7-6
ASSRTRGLGYT
>TRBJ2-7|TRBV6-6
ASSTSDRGPSLEQY
>TRBJ2-3|TRBV9
ASSPRGAVLPDTQY
>TRBJ1-2|TRBV7-2
ASSLDGAYGYT
>TRBJ2-7|TRBV13
ASSPIGTGWNEQY
>TRBJ1-2|TRBV6-1
ASSEAGENYGYT
>TRBJ1-1|TRBV28
ASSPPGQGAAEAF
>TRBJ2-3|TRBV30
AWSLQTGPTDTQY